This is a list of T cell receptor beta chains from one sample in a study of technical replicates of blood from a handful of donors. The repertoire was sequenced with immunoSEQ multiplex PCR; TCRdb's copy has only in-frame clones and lacks some. The top ten hold about 0.25% of the sample, which has about 83,000 clones, approximately 94% seen once. The sequencing sample was made of T cells isolated from PBMCs. These receptor sequences come from a human donor in good health. CDR3s include the opening cysteine and the closing phenylalanine or tryptophan. D genes are given only for firm matches. Rows may omit the clone size; those that give it use once, few, many or a size class.

TRBD1 TRBJ2-7 NA TRBV7-9 14 TGTGCCAGCAGCTCTCGGACAGGGTCCTACGAGCAGTACTTC CASSSRTGSYEQYF
TRBD2 TRBJ2-3 few TRBV7-8 15 TGTGCCAGCAGCCGCAGACTAGCGGAGACAGATACGCAGTATTTT CASSRRLAETDTQYF
TRBD1 TRBJ2-3 NA TRBV25-1 14 TGTGCCAGCTCCGGGACAGGGGGTTTGGATACGCAGTATTTT CASSGTGGLDTQYF
NA TRBJ1-2 NA TRBV30 13 TGTGCCTGGAGCTCAAGGGGGGGGCATGGCTACACCTTC CAWSSRGGHGYTF
NA TRBJ2-7 NA TRBV5-5 14 TGTGCCAGCAGCCCAAACAGGGACCTTGGGGAGCAGTACTTC CASSPNRDLGEQYF
TRBD1 TRBJ1-1 NA TRBV9 14 TGTGCCAGCAGCGTAGAGAGGGACAGGGCTGAAGCTTTCTTT CASSVERDRAEAFF
TRBD2 TRBJ2-7 NA TRBV5-1 15 TGCGCCAGCACGACCTACCCGACTAGCGGGAGCGAGCAGTACTTC CASTTYPTSGSEQYF
TRBD2 TRBJ2-1 NA TRBV10-3 17 TGTGCCATCACGACTAGCGGGGGGGTTACCTTCATGAATGAGCAGTTCTTC CAITTSGGVTFMNEQFF
NA TRBJ1-2 NA TRBV7-9 14 TGTGCCAGCAGCTTACCGGGGGGCAACTATGGCTACACCTTC CASSLPGGNYGYTF
TRBD2 TRBJ2-1 once TRBV29-1 14 TGCAGCGTTAAGGGGTCCAGCGGGGTCAATGAGCAGTTCTTC CSVKGSSGVNEQFF
TRBD1 TRBJ2-1 NA TRBV4-1 16 TGCGCCAGCAGCCAATGGACAGGGGGCGCGTACAATGAGCAGTTCTTC CASSQWTGGAYNEQFF
TRBD1 TRBJ2-5 NA TRBV5-6 13 TGTGCCAGCAGCCGGGACAGACCAGAGACCCAGTACTTC CASSRDRPETQYF
TRBD1 TRBJ1-1 NA TRBV6-5 15 TGTGCCAGCAGTTACTTTACAGGGGGCAGGACTGAAGCTTTCTTT CASSYFTGGRTEAFF
TRBD1 TRBJ1-1 NA TRBV11-3 18 TGTGCCAGCAGCTTAGGGGGGACAGTGGTCCCCCTGGACACTGAAGCTTTCTTT CASSLGGTVVPLDTEAFF
TRBD1 TRBJ1-5 NA TRBV6-1 16 TGTGCCAGCAGTGAAGCGCCGGGACAGGGGGATCAGCCCCAGCATTTT CASSEAPGQGDQPQHF
TRBD1 TRBJ1-3 NA TRBV19 13 TGTGCCAGCAGACAGGGCGCTGGAAACACCATATATTTT CASRQGAGNTIYF
TRBD1 TRBJ1-1 NA TRBV7-8 16 TGTGCCAGCAGCCCTCGGACAGGGGGCTTGGGAACTGAAGCTTTCTTT CASSPRTGGLGTEAFF
NA TRBJ2-7 NA TRBV5-8 16 TGTGCCAGCAGCTTGTCCGCATTAGAGGGATTCTACGAGCAGTACTTC CASSLSALEGFYEQYF
TRBD1 TRBJ2-2 NA TRBV29-1 13 TGCAGCGTTGGACAGGGTAGGGCCGGGGAGCTGTTTTTT CSVGQGRAGELFF
TRBD1 TRBJ1-5 NA TRBV16 16 TGTGCCAGCAGCCCCAACGGACAGGGGTGGAATCAGCCCCAGCATTTT CASSPNGQGWNQPQHF
TRBD2 TRBJ2-2 NA TRBV4-1 20 TGCGCCAGCAGCCACCTGACTGCTAGCGGGAGGGGCGCGAACACCGGGGAGCTGTTTTTT CASSHLTASGRGANTGELFF
TRBD2 TRBJ2-5 NA TRBV15 16 TGTGCCACCAGGTCGACTAGCGGGGCGCAAAAGGAGACCCAGTACTTC CATRSTSGAQKETQYF
TRBD2 TRBJ2-3 once TRBV7-6 15 TGTGCCAGCAGCTATAGCGGGGGGATCACAGATACGCAGTATTTT CASSYSGGITDTQYF
NA TRBJ2-1 NA TRBV6-5 15 TGTGCCAGCAGTTACCATGGGGCAACCTACAATGAGCAGTTCTTC CASSYHGATYNEQFF
NA TRBJ1-2 NA TRBV7-8 16 TGTGCCAGCAGGTCCGGGGGGGCAGGAGCGACCTATGGCTACACCTTC CASRSGGAGATYGYTF
TRBD2 TRBJ2-5 NA TRBV7-7 15 TGTGCTAGCAGCTTAGGACTAGATACCCAAGAGACCCAGTACTTC CASSLGLDTQETQYF
NA TRBJ2-7 once TRBV7-2 18 TGTGCCAGCAGCTCCGCAGGTCTGGCGGGGCCAACCAACTACGAGCAGTACTTC CASSSAGLAGPTNYEQYF
NA TRBJ2-5 NA TRBV29-1 12 TGCAGCGTCGACGCCTTCGGGGAGACCCAGTACTTC CSVDAFGETQYF
TRBD1 TRBJ2-7 NA TRBV19 14 TGTGCCAGTACCGCCGGGACAGGGGTTTACGAGCAGTACTTC CASTAGTGVYEQYF
NA TRBJ1-2 once TRBV4-2 14 TGTGCCAGCAGCCAAGATCAGGGTGTATATGGCTACACCTTC CASSQDQGVYGYTF
NA TRBJ1-5 NA TRBV30 17 TGTGCCTGGAGTTCGCGCCCGGCATCCAGGGGCAATCAGCCCCAGCATTTT CAWSSRPASRGNQPQHF
TRBD1 TRBJ2-7 NA TRBV28 13 TGTGCCAGCAGGTGGGACAGGGAGTACGAGCAGTACTTC CASRWDREYEQYF
TRBD1 TRBJ2-1 NA TRBV5-6 17 TGTGCCAGCAGCCCAACTCTAGGGGGCTCTTCCTACAATGAGCAGTTCTTC CASSPTLGGSSYNEQFF
NA TRBJ2-3 NA TRBV27 14 TGTGCCAGCAGTACCCTGGGACTCACAGATACGCAGTATTTT CASSTLGLTDTQYF
NA TRBJ2-7 NA TRBV28 14 TGTGCCAGCAGTTCGGGAGACCCGAGGTCCGAGCAGTACTTC CASSSGDPRSEQYF
NA TRBJ2-1 NA TRBV27 14 TGTGCCAGCAGTTTTCCCTCTCCCTTCAATGAGCAGTTCTTC CASSFPSPFNEQFF
NA TRBJ1-2 NA TRBV27 12 TGTGCCAGCAGCCGAACGGGGAATGGCTACACCTTC CASSRTGNGYTF
TRBD1 TRBJ2-1 NA TRBV19 13 TGTGCCAGTAGAGTCGGGACAGGGGGTGAGCAGTTCTTC CASRVGTGGEQFF
NA TRBJ1-4 NA TRBV28 15 TGTGCCAGCAGTCGGGTAGAGGGAACTAATGAAAAACTGTTTTTT CASSRVEGTNEKLFF
NA TRBJ1-4 NA TRBV28 14 TGTGCCAGCAGTTTAGCTACAGGGACGGGGAAACTGTTTTTT CASSLATGTGKLFF
NA TRBJ1-4 NA TRBV18 15 TGTGCCAGCTCACCTCAGAGGGTAGCTAATGAAAAACTGTTTTTT CASSPQRVANEKLFF
NA TRBJ1-2 NA TRBV18 13 TGTGCCAGCTCCCCGGACTCTAACTATGGCTACACCTTC CASSPDSNYGYTF
NA TRBJ2-7 NA TRBV11-2 12 TGTGCCAGCAGCTTCGGTGACCCTAGGGGATACTTC CASSFGDPRGYF
TRBD2 TRBJ2-1 NA TRBV4-1 17 TGCGCCAGCAGCCAGGCTCTCGGGACTAGCGGGAGCAATGAGCAGTTCTTC CASSQALGTSGSNEQFF
TRBD1 TRBJ1-1 NA TRBV7-2 13 TGTGCCAGCAGCCGCGGACAGGGGACTGAAGCTTTCTTT CASSRGQGTEAFF
TRBD1 TRBJ1-5 once TRBV4-1 16 TGCGCCAGCAGCCTCGCCGAGGGGGCGGACCATCAGCCCCAGCATTTT CASSLAEGADHQPQHF
NA TRBJ2-2 NA TRBV30 14 TGTGCCTGGGAGGTACTAGCGAACACCGGGGAGCTGTTTTTT CAWEVLANTGELFF
NA TRBJ2-2 NA TRBV12-2 17 TGTGCAAGTCGCTTAGGCCTAGCGGGAGGGCCGGCCGGGGAGCTGTTTTTT CASRLGLAGGPAGELFF
TRBD1 TRBJ1-2 NA TRBV5-6 16 TGTGCCAGCAGCCATAGGCCCCGACAGGGGAACTATGGCTACACCTTC CASSHRPRQGNYGYTF
NA TRBJ1-2 NA TRBV6-5 15 TGTGCCAGCAGTTACTCGAGGACCAAAACGGGGGGCTACACCTTC CASSYSRTKTGGYTF
NA TRBJ2-7 NA TRBV23-1 14 TGCGCCAGCAGTCGCCCGAGCCGAACCTACGAGCAGTACTTC CASSRPSRTYEQYF
TRBD2 TRBJ2-5 NA TRBV27 18 TGTGCCAGCAGTTTATCCCCACTAGCGGGGGGGCCACGGGAGACCCAGTACTTC CASSLSPLAGGPRETQYF
NA TRBJ1-5 NA TRBV4-1 20 TGCGCCAGCAGCCAAGATTCCCCCATTGGGGCCACTTATAGCAATCAGCCCCAGCATTTT CASSQDSPIGATYSNQPQHF
NA TRBJ2-1 NA TRBV4-2 16 TGTGCCAGCAGCCAAGATGGGACTGGAGTCTACAATGAGCAGTTCTTC CASSQDGTGVYNEQFF